A single sample is the source of the 10 T cell receptor beta chains below, sequenced in a study of blood T cell repertoires in COVID-19. TCRdb's table, derived via immunoSEQ multiplex PCR, lists solely in-frame clones and lacks some. The sample has 200,000 to 250,000 clones; approximately 86% are singletons. Source material: peripheral blood. The receptors were sampled from a woman in her twenties or thirties who had recovered from COVID-19.

The chain recombines TRBV5-4 with TRBJ1-1; TRBD1 might be the D (6 bases). Germline assignment: CDR1 SGHNT and CDR2 YYREEE (reference sequence). Between the trimmed V and J ends, which lost 0 bases and 2 bases, there was a span of 17 bases. This CDR3 spans 17 amino acids. CDR3 region: CASSLAARGRGNTEAFF. The CDR3 nucleotides are TGTGCCAGCAGCTTGGCCGCCAGGGGAAGGGGAAACACTGAAGCTTTCTTT. Complete variable domain (other parts from reference TRBV5-4 and TRBJ1-1): ETGVTQSPTHLIKTRGQQVTLRCSSQSGHNTVSWYQQALGQGPQFIFQYYREEENGRGNFPPRFSGLQFPNYSSELNVNALELDDSALYLCASSLAARGRGNTEAFFGQGTRLTVV.

This chain joins TRBV13 and TRBJ1-1, with no clear D. V shed 3 bases and J shed 3 bases, with 11 bases lying between them. The CDR3 runs 14 residues. Germline lookup yields CDR1 PRHDT and CDR2 FYEKMQ (reference sequence). CDR3 residues: CASSLTWKDTEAFF. CDR3 DNA: TGTGCCAGCAGCTTGACATGGAAGGACACTGAAGCTTTCTTT.

V gene TRBV11-2 combines with J gene TRBJ2-3; 12 nucleotides agree with TRBD2. Germline CDR1 is SGHAT and CDR2 is FQNNGV. V dropped 2 bases and J dropped 6; count of bases not matched to a gene: 3. The CDR3 has 15 residues. The CDR3: CASSLRGLAGDTQYF. CDR3 DNA sequence: TGTGCCAGCAGCTTAAGAGGACTAGCGGGGGATACGCAGTATTTT.

The gene calls are TRBV13 and TRBJ2-1; the D gene is possibly TRBD2 (6 bases). In germline, CDR1 is PRHDT, CDR2 FYEKMQ (reference sequence). The ends were cut back, 4 bases at V and 4 bases at J, with 8 bases in the middle. This CDR3 has 13 amino acids. The CDR3: CASSSGDYNEQFF. CDR3 in DNA: TGTGCCAGCAGCTCGGGAGATTACAATGAGCAGTTCTTC.

For this clone: A read error may account for a junction end that differs from germline. This rearrangement joins TRBV10-3 to TRBJ1-1, with 10 bases aligning to TRBD1. The CDR3 covers 14 residues. CDR1 ENHRY and CDR2 SYGVKD come from the germline V gene. The CDR3 is CAIRSGQGNAEAFF. The CDR3 nucleotides are TGTGCCATCAGATCGGGACAGGGGAACGCTGAAGCTTTCTTT.

The table lists this clone with many counts. The genes are TRBV7-9 and TRBJ2-2; tentatively, D is TRBD1 (5 bases). V was cut by 6 bases and J by 8 bases, with 13 bases left in between. Germline values: CDR1 SEHNR, CDR2 FQNEAQ (reference sequence). This CDR3 has 13 amino acids. CDR3 DNA: TGTGCCAGCAGATATGGGGCAGCAGGGGAGCTGTTTTTT. Translated, it gives CASRYGAAGELFF. Filled out from reference TRBV7-9 and TRBJ2-2, the complete variable domain reads DTGVSQNPRHKITKRGQNVTFRCDPISEHNRLYWYRQTLGQGPEFLTYFQNEAQLEKSRLLSDRFSAERPKGSFSTLEIQRTEQGDSAMYLCASRYGAAGELFFGEGSRLTVL.

This chain joins TRBV19 and TRBJ2-2, with D possibly TRBD1 on 5 matching bases. The V end lost 2 bases, the J end lost 6 bases, and 7 bases lay between the germline ends. This CDR3 has 13 residues. Germline V CDR1 and CDR2: LNHDA, SQIVND (reference sequence). The CDR3: CASSIKGAGELFF. The CDR3 coding sequence is TGTGCCAGTAGTATAAAAGGGGCCGGGGAGCTGTTTTTT. Looking up the rest from reference TRBV19 and TRBJ2-2 gives the full variable domain: DGGITQSPKYLFRKEGQNVTLSCEQNLNHDAMYWYRQDPGQGLRLIYYSQIVNDFQKGDIAEGYSVSREKKESFPLTVTSAQKNPTAFYLCASSIKGAGELFFGEGSRLTVL.

This chain uses TRBV7-9 with TRBJ2-3, with 7 positions matching TRBD2. The CDR3 consists of 14 residues. J gave up 4 bases and V 5 bases, and 6 bases lay outside the gene matches. CDR1 and CDR2 from the germline V gene are SEHNR and FQNEAQ (reference sequence). The CDR3 loop is CASSLGLGADTQYF. DNA for the CDR3: TGTGCCAGCAGCCTAGGACTAGGGGCAGATACGCAGTATTTT.

This chain joins TRBV18 and TRBJ1-3; D call uncertain. The CDR3 contains 17 residues. V shed 3 bases and J shed 4 bases, with 19 bases lying between them. Germline assignment: CDR1 KGHSH and CDR2 LQKENI. CDR3 residues: CASSPSAGPGSGNTIYF. In DNA form, the CDR3 reads TGTGCCAGCTCACCCTCCGCGGGTCCCGGTTCGGGAAACACCATATATTTT.

This chain connects TRBV7-2 to TRBJ2-7, with TRBD2 identical over 7 bases. Germline V gives CDR1 SGHTA, CDR2 FQGNSA. The CDR3 loop spans 13 amino acids. The V gene end was trimmed by 3 bases and the J gene end by 4 bases; junction bases not matched to a gene: 3. The CDR3 loop is CASSLSGGYEQYF. CDR3 bases: TGTGCCAGCAGCTTGTCGGGGGGTTACGAGCAGTACTTC. Combining the CDR3 with reference TRBV7-2 and TRBJ2-7 gives the whole variable domain GAGVSQSPSNKVTEKGKDVELRCDPISGHTALYWYRQSLGQGLEFLIYFQGNSAPDKSGLPSDRFSAERTGGSVSTLTIQRTQQEDSAVYLCASSLSGGYEQYFGPGTRLTVT.